This T cell receptor (beta chain) was sequenced during a study of T cell responses to AZD1222 COVID-19 vaccine. Across the whole study: Second-dose recipients at about 4 or about 12 weeks were treated as one pooled group. Whole-study findings and limits: Increased Spike-specific TCR breadth and depth were observed after two AZD1222 doses. Clonal diversity was possibly underestimated, and the donors were mostly white British, with more females. Across the whole spike, CD4 TCRs peaked at regions 160-218 and 743-854.

From germline, CDR1 is SEHNR and CDR2 FQNEAQ (reference sequence). This CDR3 is built from 14 residues. V gave up 7 bases and J gave up 2 bases, with 14 bases separating them. A word on this clone: The antigen remains undetermined.

The method was immunoSEQ multiplex PCR; TCRdb's version includes in-frame clones alone and lacks a portion of them. The sample lists more than 85,000 clones, approximately 91% occurring once. The chain is built from TRBV7-9 and TRBJ1-2; tentative D call: TRBD1 (5 bases). This TCR derives from an adult in good health. The sequences come from peripheral blood, collected on day 0 of AZD1222 vaccination. In DNA form, the CDR3 reads TGTGCCAGCAACCTGGTCGGGGCCAACTATGGCTACACCTTC. Translated: CASNLVGANYGYTF.